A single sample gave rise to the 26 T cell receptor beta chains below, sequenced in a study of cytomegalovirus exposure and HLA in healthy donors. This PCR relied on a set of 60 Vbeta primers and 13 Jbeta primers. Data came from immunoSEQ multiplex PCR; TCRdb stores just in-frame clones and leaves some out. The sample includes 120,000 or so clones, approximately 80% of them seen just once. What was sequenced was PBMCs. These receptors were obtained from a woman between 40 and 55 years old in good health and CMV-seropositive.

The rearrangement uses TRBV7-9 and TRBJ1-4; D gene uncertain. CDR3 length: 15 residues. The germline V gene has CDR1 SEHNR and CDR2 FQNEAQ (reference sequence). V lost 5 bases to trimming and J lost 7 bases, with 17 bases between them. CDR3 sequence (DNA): TGTGCCAGCAGCCAGAGACAAACCGCGAGTGAAAAACTGTTTTTT. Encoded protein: CASSQRQTASEKLFF.

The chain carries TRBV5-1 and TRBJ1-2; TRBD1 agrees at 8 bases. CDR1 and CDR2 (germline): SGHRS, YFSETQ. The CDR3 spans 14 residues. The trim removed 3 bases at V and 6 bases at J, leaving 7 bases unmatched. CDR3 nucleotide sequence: TGCGCCAGCAGCTGGGACAGGCCAGAGGATGGCTACACCTTC. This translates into CASSWDRPEDGYTF.

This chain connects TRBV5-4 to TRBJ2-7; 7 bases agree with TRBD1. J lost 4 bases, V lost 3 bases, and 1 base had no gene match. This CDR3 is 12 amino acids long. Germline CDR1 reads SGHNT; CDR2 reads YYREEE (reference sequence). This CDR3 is CASSSTGYEQYF. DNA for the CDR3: TGTGCCAGCAGCTCGACAGGGTACGAGCAGTACTTC.

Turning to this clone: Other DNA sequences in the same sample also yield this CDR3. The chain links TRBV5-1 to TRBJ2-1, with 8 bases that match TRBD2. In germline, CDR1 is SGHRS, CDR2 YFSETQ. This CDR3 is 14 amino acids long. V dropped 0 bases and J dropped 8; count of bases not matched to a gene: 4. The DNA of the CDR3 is TGCGCCAGCAGCTTGGGGCTAGCGGGCGATGAGCAGTTCTTC. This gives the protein CASSLGLAGDEQFF. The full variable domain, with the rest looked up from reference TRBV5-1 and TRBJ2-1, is KAGVTQTPRYLIKTRGQQVTLSCSPISGHRSVSWYQQTPGQGLQFLFEYFSETQRNKGNFPGRFSGRQFSNSRSEMNVSTLELGDSALYLCASSLGLAGDEQFFGPGTRLTVL.

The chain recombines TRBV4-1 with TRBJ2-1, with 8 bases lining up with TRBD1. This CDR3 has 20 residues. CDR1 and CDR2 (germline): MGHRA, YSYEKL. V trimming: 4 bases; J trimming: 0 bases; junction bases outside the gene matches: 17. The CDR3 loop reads CASSRHSGGKGSSSYNEQFF. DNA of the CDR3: TGCGCCAGCAGCCGCCATTCAGGGGGCAAGGGCTCGAGCTCCTACAATGAGCAGTTCTTC.

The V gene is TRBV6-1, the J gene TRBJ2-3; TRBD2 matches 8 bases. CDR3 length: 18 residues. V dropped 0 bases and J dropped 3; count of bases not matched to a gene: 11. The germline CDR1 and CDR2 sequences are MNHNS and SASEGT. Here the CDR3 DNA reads TGTGCCAGCAGTGAAGCGCGTCGGGGACTAGAAGGAACAGATACGCAGTATTTT. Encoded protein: CASSEARRGLEGTDTQYF.

In nucleotides, the CDR3 is TGTGCCAGCAGCCAAGAGGGAACTAGCGGGATCTACGAGCAGTACTTC. It is translated as CASSQEGTSGIYEQYF. The rearrangement joins TRBV4-2 to TRBJ2-7; the match to TRBD2 covers 10 bases. CDR3 length: 16 amino acids. In germline, CDR1 is LGHNA, CDR2 YNFKEQ. After removal of 0 bases from V and 3 bases from J, the junction contained 5 bases not matched to a gene.

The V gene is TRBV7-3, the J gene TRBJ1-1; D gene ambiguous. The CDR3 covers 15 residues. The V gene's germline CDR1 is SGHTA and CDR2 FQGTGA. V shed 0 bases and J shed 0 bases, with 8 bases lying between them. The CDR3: CASSLTANMNTEAFF. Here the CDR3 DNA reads TGTGCCAGCAGCTTAACAGCCAATATGAACACTGAAGCTTTCTTT.

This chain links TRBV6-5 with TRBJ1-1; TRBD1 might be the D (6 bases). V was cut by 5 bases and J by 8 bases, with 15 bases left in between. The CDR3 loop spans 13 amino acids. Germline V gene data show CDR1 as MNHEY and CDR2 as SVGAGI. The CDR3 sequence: CASSRNRVGEAFF. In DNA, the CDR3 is TGTGCCAGCAGTCGAAACAGGGTTGGGGAAGCTTTCTTT.

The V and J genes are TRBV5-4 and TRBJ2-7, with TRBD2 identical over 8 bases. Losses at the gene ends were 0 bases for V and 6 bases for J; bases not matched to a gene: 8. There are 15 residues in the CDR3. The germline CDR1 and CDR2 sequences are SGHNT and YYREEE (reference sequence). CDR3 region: CASSLGAAGVGEQYF. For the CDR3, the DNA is TGTGCCAGCAGCTTGGGGGCAGCGGGAGTGGGCGAGCAGTACTTC.

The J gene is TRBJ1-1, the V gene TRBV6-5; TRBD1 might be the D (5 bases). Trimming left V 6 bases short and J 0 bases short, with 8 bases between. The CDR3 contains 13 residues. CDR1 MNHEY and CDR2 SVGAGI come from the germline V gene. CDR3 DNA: TGTGCCAGCAGCCAGACAGTGAACACTGAAGCTTTCTTT. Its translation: CASSQTVNTEAFF.

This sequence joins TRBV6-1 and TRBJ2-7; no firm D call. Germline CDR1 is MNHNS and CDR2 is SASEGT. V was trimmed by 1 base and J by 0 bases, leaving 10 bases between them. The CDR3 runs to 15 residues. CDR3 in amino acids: CASSEVGRSSYEQYF. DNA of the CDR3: TGTGCCAGCAGTGAAGTGGGCAGAAGCTCCTACGAGCAGTACTTC.

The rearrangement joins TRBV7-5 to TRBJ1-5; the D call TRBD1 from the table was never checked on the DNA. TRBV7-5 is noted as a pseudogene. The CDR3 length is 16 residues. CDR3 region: CARSFEDRGLYQPQHF. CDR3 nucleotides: TGTGCCAGAAGCTTCGAGGACAGGGGGCTCTATCAGCCCCAGCATTTT.

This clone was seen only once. The CDR3, as DNA: TGTGCCAGCACCTTGAATGGGGCAGTTGACACTGAAGCTTTCTTT. It codes for CASTLNGAVDTEAFF. The V gene is TRBV7-9, the J gene TRBJ1-1; D might be TRBD1 (5 bases). The germline V gene encodes CDR1 SEHNR and CDR2 FQNEAQ (reference sequence). The ends were cut back, 7 bases at V and 3 bases at J, with 18 bases in the middle. The CDR3 extends over 15 amino acids. Full variable domain (outside the CDR3, taken from reference TRBV7-9 and TRBJ1-1): DTGVSQNPRHKITKRGQNVTFRCDPISEHNRLYWYRQTLGQGPEFLTYFQNEAQLEKSRLLSDRFSAERPKGSFSTLEIQRTEQGDSAMYLCASTLNGAVDTEAFFGQGTRLTVV.

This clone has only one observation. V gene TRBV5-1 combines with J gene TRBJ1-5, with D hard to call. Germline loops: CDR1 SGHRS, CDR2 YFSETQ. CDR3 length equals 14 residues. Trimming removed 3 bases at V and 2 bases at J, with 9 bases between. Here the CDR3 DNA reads TGCGCCAGCAGCTCCTCAGGTGGCAATCAGCCCCAGCATTTT. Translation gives CASSSSGGNQPQHF. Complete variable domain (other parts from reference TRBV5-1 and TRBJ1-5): KAGVTQTPRYLIKTRGQQVTLSCSPISGHRSVSWYQQTPGQGLQFLFEYFSETQRNKGNFPGRFSGRQFSNSRSEMNVSTLELGDSALYLCASSSSGGNQPQHFGDGTRLSIL.

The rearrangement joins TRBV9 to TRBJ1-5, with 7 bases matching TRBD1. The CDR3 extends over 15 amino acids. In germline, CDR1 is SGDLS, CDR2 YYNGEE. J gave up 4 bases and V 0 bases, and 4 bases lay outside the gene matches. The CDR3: CASSVDEGANQPQHF. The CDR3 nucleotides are TGTGCCAGCAGCGTAGATGAGGGGGCGAATCAGCCCCAGCATTTT.

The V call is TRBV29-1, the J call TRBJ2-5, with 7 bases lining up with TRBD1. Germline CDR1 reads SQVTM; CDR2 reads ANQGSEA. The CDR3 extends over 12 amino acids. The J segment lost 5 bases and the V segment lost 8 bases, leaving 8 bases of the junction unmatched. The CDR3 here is CSTGQSGETQYF. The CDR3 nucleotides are TGCAGCACGGGACAGTCGGGGGAGACCCAGTACTTC.

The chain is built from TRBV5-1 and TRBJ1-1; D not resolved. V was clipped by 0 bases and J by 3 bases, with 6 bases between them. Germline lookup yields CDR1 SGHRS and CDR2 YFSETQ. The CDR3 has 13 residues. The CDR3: CASSLEADTEAFF. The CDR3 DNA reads TGCGCCAGCAGCTTGGAGGCGGACACTGAAGCTTTCTTT.

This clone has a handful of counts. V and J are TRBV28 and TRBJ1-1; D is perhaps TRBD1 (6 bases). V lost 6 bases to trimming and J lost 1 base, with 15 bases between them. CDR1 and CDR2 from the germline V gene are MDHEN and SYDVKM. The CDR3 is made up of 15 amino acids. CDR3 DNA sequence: TGTGCCAGCAGACGACCAGGGGTTTCGAACACTGAAGCTTTCTTT. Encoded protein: CASRRPGVSNTEAFF. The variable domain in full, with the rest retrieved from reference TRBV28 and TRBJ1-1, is DVKVTQSSRYLVKRTGEKVFLECVQDMDHENMFWYRQDPGLGLRLIYFSYDVKMKEKGDIPEGYSVSREKKERFSLILESASTNQTSMYLCASRRPGVSNTEAFFGQGTRLTVV.

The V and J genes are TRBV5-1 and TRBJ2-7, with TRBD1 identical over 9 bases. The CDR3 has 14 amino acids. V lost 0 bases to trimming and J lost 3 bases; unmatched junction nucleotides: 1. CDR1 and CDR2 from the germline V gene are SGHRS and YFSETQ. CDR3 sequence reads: CASSLGGQGYEQYF. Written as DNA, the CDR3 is TGCGCCAGCAGCTTGGGGGGACAGGGCTACGAGCAGTACTTC.

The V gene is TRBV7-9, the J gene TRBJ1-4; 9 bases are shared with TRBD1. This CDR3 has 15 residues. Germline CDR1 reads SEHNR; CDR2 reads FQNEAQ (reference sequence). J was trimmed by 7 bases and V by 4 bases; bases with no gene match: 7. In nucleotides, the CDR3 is TGTGCCAGCAGCTACCCGACAGGGGGAGTTGAAAAACTGTTTTTT. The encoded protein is CASSYPTGGVEKLFF. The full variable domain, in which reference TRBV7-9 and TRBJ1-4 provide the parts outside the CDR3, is DTGVSQNPRHKITKRGQNVTFRCDPISEHNRLYWYRQTLGQGPEFLTYFQNEAQLEKSRLLSDRFSAERPKGSFSTLEIQRTEQGDSAMYLCASSYPTGGVEKLFFGSGTQLSVL.

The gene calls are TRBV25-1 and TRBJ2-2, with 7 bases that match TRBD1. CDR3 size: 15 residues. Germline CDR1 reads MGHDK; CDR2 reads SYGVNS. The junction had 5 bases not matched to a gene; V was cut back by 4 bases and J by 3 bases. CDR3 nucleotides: TGTGCCAGCAGTGGACAGGGAAGGGACACCGGGGAGCTGTTTTTT. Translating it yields CASSGQGRDTGELFF.

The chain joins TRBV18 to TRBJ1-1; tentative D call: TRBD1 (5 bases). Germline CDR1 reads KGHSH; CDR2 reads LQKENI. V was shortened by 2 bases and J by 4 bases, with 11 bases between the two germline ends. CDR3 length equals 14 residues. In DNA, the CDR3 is TGTGCCAGCTCACCAACCCAGGGTGGCACTGAAGCTTTCTTT. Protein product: CASSPTQGGTEAFF.

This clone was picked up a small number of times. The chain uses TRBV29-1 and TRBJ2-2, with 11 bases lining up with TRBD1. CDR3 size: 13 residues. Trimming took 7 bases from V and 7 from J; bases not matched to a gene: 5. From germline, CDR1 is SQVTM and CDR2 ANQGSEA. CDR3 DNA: TGCAGCGGCGGGACAGGGGGAATCGGGGAGCTGTTTTTT. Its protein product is CSGGTGGIGELFF.

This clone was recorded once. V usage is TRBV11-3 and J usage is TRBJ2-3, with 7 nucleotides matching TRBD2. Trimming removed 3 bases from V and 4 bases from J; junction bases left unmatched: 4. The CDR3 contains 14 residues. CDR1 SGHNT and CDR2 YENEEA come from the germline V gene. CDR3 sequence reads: CASSFGTKSDTQYF. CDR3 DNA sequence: TGTGCCAGCAGCTTCGGGACTAAATCAGATACGCAGTATTTT. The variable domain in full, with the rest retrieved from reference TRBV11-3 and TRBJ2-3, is EAGVVQSPRYKIIEKKQPVAFWCNPISGHNTLYWYLQNLGQGPELLIRYENEEAVDDSQLPKDRFSAERLKGVDSTLKIQPAELGDSAVYLCASSFGTKSDTQYFGPGTRLTVL.

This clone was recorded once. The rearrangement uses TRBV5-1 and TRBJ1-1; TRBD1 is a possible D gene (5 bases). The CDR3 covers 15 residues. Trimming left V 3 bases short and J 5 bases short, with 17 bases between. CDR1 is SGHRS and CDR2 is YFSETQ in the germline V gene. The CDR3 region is CASSSSGGLRTEAFF. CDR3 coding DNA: TGCGCCAGCAGCTCCTCCGGGGGTTTACGGACTGAAGCTTTCTTT.